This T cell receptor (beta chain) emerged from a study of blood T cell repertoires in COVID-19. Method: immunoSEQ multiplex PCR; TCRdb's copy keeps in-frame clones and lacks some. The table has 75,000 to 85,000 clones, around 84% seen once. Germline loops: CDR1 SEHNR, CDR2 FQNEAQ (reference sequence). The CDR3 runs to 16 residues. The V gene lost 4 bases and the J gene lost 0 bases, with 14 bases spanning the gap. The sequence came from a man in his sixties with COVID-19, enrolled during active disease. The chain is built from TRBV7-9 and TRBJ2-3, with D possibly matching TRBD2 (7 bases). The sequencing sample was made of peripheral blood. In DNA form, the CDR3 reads TGTGCCAGCAGCTCACTCGGGGGGCTGAGCACAGATACGCAGTATTTT. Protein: CASSSLGGLSTDTQYF. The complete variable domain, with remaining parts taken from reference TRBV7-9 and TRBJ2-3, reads DTGVSQNPRHKITKRGQNVTFRCDPISEHNRLYWYRQTLGQGPEFLTYFQNEAQLEKSRLLSDRFSAERPKGSFSTLEIQRTEQGDSAMYLCASSSLGGLSTDTQYFGPGTRLTVL.